This paragraph reports one TCR beta chain. Its antigen is not identified. This entry is derived from a study of identifying expanded T cells in peripheral blood. Sequencing was performed with immunoSEQ multiplex PCR; in TCRdb, only in-frame clones are kept and a portion is missing. The sample records 90,000 or so clones, approximately 90% being singletons. The trim removed 9 bases at V and 3 bases at J, leaving 4 bases unmatched. Germline lookup yields CDR1 LNHDA and CDR2 SQIVND (reference sequence). The CDR3 has 12 amino acids. General observations from the study: Clone count variance between roughly two-week samples rose with total template count. Differentially abundant clones: 0.95 to 1.5 between replicates, around 17 at approximately two weeks, more than 18 at four.

Sequences were obtained from blood. The TCR comes from a person aged 18-70 years in good health. The V and J genes are TRBV19 and TRBJ1-2; TRBD1 agrees at 7 bases. The CDR3 here is CARGQSDYGYTF. CDR3 in DNA: TGTGCCAGGGGACAGTCGGACTATGGCTACACCTTC.